The clone carrying this T cell receptor beta chain came up a few times. Antigen specificity is unknown. Reverse transcription of all isolated RNA meant that expressed TCRB transcripts were sequenced. Several million reads were obtained on average from naive, central memory and regulatory T cell samples. Sequencing was performed with immunoSEQ multiplex PCR; in TCRdb, only in-frame clones are kept and a portion is missing. This table holds over 600,000 clones, around 12% found once. The data originate from a study of beta chain features in type 1 diabetes. Trimming cost V 3 bases and J 2 bases, with 10 bases left between them. Germline CDR1 is SGHTA and CDR2 is FQGNSA. This CDR3 spans 14 amino acids. Study findings and constraints: Researchers reported that naive, central memory and Treg TCRB repertoires appeared more similar in patients than in healthy donors. In every one of the four CD4+ subsets, TCRB CDR3s were moderately but significantly shorter in Type 1 diabetes patients.

The receptor's source is a young man with type 1 diabetes. Sequenced material: naive CD4+ T cells from blood. The chain links TRBV7-2 to TRBJ1-1; D not resolved. The CDR3 coding sequence is TGTGCCAGCAGCTTTGGGAGGGAAAACACTGAAGCTTTCTTT. Encoded protein: CASSFGRENTEAFF. The whole variable domain, remainder taken from reference TRBV7-2 and TRBJ1-1, is GAGVSQSPSNKVTEKGKDVELRCDPISGHTALYWYRQSLGQGLEFLIYFQGNSAPDKSGLPSDRFSAERTGGSVSTLTIQRTQQEDSAVYLCASSFGRENTEAFFGQGTRLTVV.